Presented here are 30 T cell receptor beta chains from one specimen sequenced in a study of cytomegalovirus exposure and HLA in healthy donors (dated by TCRdb to 2015 to 2018). The method was the immunoSEQ multiplex PCR assay. For the multiplex PCR, a mixture combining 60 forward primers for TCR Vbeta segments and 13 reverse primers for TCR Jbeta segments was used. Entries here come from immuneACCESS through TCRdb and include only in-frame sequences with V and J called. Some clones fail to appear in such tables; in the studies checked, an unresolved V gene covers under half of the shortfall, and the cause of the remainder is unknown. The table for this sample lists about 200,000 clones; about three quarters of them were counted only once. Approximately 1% of the sample lies in the top ten. Sequencing was done on a sample of PBMCs. Source of these receptors: a woman in her forties in good health and CMV-seronegative.

This clone was detected a few times. CDR3 coding DNA: TGTGCCAGTAGTATCAGAGGGGGCACTAACTATGGCTACACCTTC. Translating gives CASSIRGGTNYGYTF. The rearrangement joins TRBV19 to TRBJ1-2; TRBD1 matches at 7 bases. This CDR3 is 15 amino acids long. The junction had 4 bases not matched to a gene; V was cut back by 3 bases and J by 0 bases. Germline V gene sequence: CDR1 LNHDA, CDR2 SQIVND (reference sequence). Together with reference TRBV19 and TRBJ1-2, the CDR3 gives the full variable domain: DGGITQSPKYLFRKEGQNVTLSCEQNLNHDAMYWYRQDPGQGLRLIYYSQIVNDFQKGDIAEGYSVSREKKESFPLTVTSAQKNPTAFYLCASSIRGGTNYGYTFGSGTRLTVV.

This clone has just one count. The chain employs TRBV2 and TRBJ1-1, with 7 bases identical to TRBD1. The CDR3 is 13 residues long. CDR1 is SNHLY and CDR2 is FYNNEI in the germline V gene. V lost 6 bases to trimming and J lost 7 bases; unmatched junction nucleotides: 8. The CDR3 DNA sequence: TGTGCCAGCAGGGATGACAGGGTTAATGAAGCTTTCTTT. It specifies CASRDDRVNEAFF. The full variable domain, rest sourced from reference TRBV2 and TRBJ1-1, is EPEVTQTPSHQVTQMGQEVILRCVPISNHLYFYWYRQILGQKVEFLVSFYNNEISEKSEIFDDQFSVERPDGSNFTLKIRSTKLEDSAMYFCASRDDRVNEAFFGQGTRLTVV.

For this clone: Because the CDR3 is missing its conserved closing phenylalanine or tryptophan, this is likely a read error. It is unclear where the CDR3 begins or ends on the DNA, so no DNA is shown, and the CDR3 is as TCRdb lists it. This chain links TRBV25-1 with TRBJ1-2. Germline CDR1 MGHDK, CDR2 SYGVNS. Including both end residues, the CDR3 is 13 amino acids long. CDR3 region: CASSELSEGALAI.

V and J are TRBV5-1 and TRBJ1-2; TRBD1 matches 9 bases. The CDR3 totals 16 residues. CDR1 is SGHRS and CDR2 is YFSETQ in the germline V gene. V gave up 0 bases and J gave up 8 bases; unmatched junction bases: 11. The CDR3 DNA reads as TGCGCCAGCAGCTTGGGGGGCCGGACAGGGGAGGGCGGCTACACCTTC. Its protein product is CASSLGGRTGEGGYTF.

The table lists this clone with a count of one. The J gene is TRBJ2-1, the V gene TRBV9, with 9 bases matching TRBD1. V was pared by 0 bases and J by 3 bases, with 4 bases of the junction left unmatched. CDR1 SGDLS and CDR2 YYNGEE come from the germline V gene. The CDR3 runs 16 residues. The CDR3 is CASSVVGTGFYNEQFF. The CDR3 DNA reads as TGTGCCAGCAGCGTAGTGGGGACAGGGTTCTACAATGAGCAGTTCTTC.

CDR3 in amino acids: CASSLRTSGGNEQFF. The CDR3 nucleotides are TGCGCCAGCAGCTTGAGGACTAGCGGGGGCAATGAGCAGTTCTTC. The rearrangement links TRBV5-1 to TRBJ2-1; 13 nucleotides align to TRBD2. Germline CDR1 SGHRS, CDR2 YFSETQ. The CDR3 is made up of 15 amino acids. V lost 1 base and J lost 6; bases outside the gene matches: 1.

The V gene is TRBV7-9, the J gene TRBJ2-7, with TRBD2 identical over 8 bases. The CDR3 totals 15 residues. V gave up 0 bases and J gave up 6 bases; unmatched junction bases: 7. Per the germline V gene, CDR1 is SEHNR and CDR2 is FQNEAQ (reference sequence). Written as DNA, the CDR3 is TGTGCCAGCAGCTTAGCCCGGGAGGGGCTTGGCGAGCAGTACTTC. Its protein is CASSLAREGLGEQYF.

The chain links TRBV27 to TRBJ2-7, with a weak D call TRBD2 (5 bases). The V gene lost 5 bases and the J gene lost 4 bases, with 15 bases spanning the gap. The length of the CDR3 is 14 residues. CDR1 MNHEY and CDR2 SMNVEV come from the germline V gene (reference sequence). CDR3 residues: CASSRRGLGYEQYF. The CDR3 nucleotides are TGTGCCAGCAGTAGACGCGGGTTGGGTTACGAGCAGTACTTC.

This clone appeared a few times. The rearrangement joins TRBV7-2 to TRBJ2-1; no definite D call. This CDR3 is built from 16 residues. CDR1 is SGHTA, CDR2 FQGNSA, per germline. The V end lost 1 base, the J end lost 1 base, and 11 bases lay between the germline ends. The CDR3 DNA is TGTGCCAGCAGCTTAGACCCAGGCACGTCCTACAATGAGCAGTTCTTC. It codes for CASSLDPGTSYNEQFF.

This clone appeared a few times. The chain recombines TRBV5-1 with TRBJ2-7; TRBD2 aligns across 9 bases. Per the germline V gene, CDR1 is SGHRS and CDR2 is YFSETQ. V shed 4 bases, J shed 4 bases, and the junction held 12 bases outside the gene matches. This CDR3 comprises 16 residues. The CDR3 is CASSQGRTSAIYEQYF. The CDR3 DNA is TGCGCCAGCAGCCAAGGACGGACTAGCGCAATATACGAGCAGTACTTC.

This chain links TRBV5-1 with TRBJ1-4, with a tentative D call TRBD1 (5 bases). The CDR3 is 14 residues long. Trimming pared 2 bases from V and 5 bases from J, leaving 10 bases between. Per germline, CDR1 SGHRS and CDR2 YFSETQ. This CDR3 reads CASSFSTGNEKLFF. Here the CDR3 DNA reads TGCGCCAGCAGCTTTTCTACAGGAAATGAAAAACTGTTTTTT.

Comments on this clone: The same CDR3 arises from other DNA sequences in this sample as well. The chain has TRBV6-6 and TRBJ1-6; TRBD1 matches 7 bases. There are 12 residues in the CDR3. V lost 6 bases and J lost 7; bases outside the gene matches: 0. From germline, CDR1 is MNHNY and CDR2 SVGAGI (reference sequence). The DNA of the CDR3 is TGTGCCAGCAGGGGACAGAATTCACCCCTCCACTTT. This gives the protein CASRGQNSPLHF.

The rearrangement joins TRBV6-5 to TRBJ1-6; 7 bases align to TRBD1. J lost 7 bases, V lost 9 bases, and 6 bases had no gene match. The CDR3 totals 13 residues. Germline CDR1 MNHEY, CDR2 SVGAGI. In DNA, the CDR3 is TGTGCCAGTTCCGGGACAGAGAATTCACCCCTCCACTTT. Amino acids: CASSGTENSPLHF.

V is TRBV19 and J is TRBJ1-2; D gene ambiguous. The CDR3 runs to 11 residues. Trimming took off 8 bases at V and 9 bases at J, with 13 bases between the two ends. Germline CDR1 LNHDA, CDR2 SQIVND (reference sequence). In nucleotides, the CDR3 is TGTGCCAGTCGAGAGTCGCTTAGCTACACCTTC. Protein: CASRESLSYTF.

This clone was recorded a few times. The CDR3 protein is CASRGTSSYEQYF. Written as DNA, the CDR3 is TGTGCCAGCAGGGGGACTAGCTCCTACGAGCAGTACTTC. The rearrangement links TRBV6-5 to TRBJ2-7; 8 bases fit TRBD2. CDR3 size: 13 residues. Germline V lookup: CDR1 MNHEY, CDR2 SVGAGI. The junction had 1 base not matched to a gene; V was cut back by 6 bases and J by 0 bases.

The V and J genes are TRBV4-3 and TRBJ2-6; perhaps TRBD1 as D (6 bases). Per germline, CDR1 LGHNA and CDR2 YSLEER. CDR3 size: 16 residues. The V end lost 1 base, the J end lost 2 bases, and 9 bases lay between the germline ends. In DNA, the CDR3 is TGCGCCAGCAGCCAAGCAACAGGGACTGGGGCCAACGTCCTGACTTTC. This gives the protein CASSQATGTGANVLTF.

The chain has TRBV5-4 and TRBJ1-1; the D is unclear. This CDR3 is 12 amino acids long. The V gene's germline CDR1 is SGHNT and CDR2 YYREEE (reference sequence). V was pared by 3 bases and J by 4 bases, with 7 bases between. As DNA, the CDR3 is TGTGCCAGCAGCTCGACGGGCACTGAAGCTTTCTTT. Residues: CASSSTGTEAFF.

The chain joins TRBV10-1 to TRBJ2-1, with 8 bases identical to TRBD2. Germline V CDR1 and CDR2: WNHNN, SYGVQD (reference sequence). This CDR3 contains 13 residues. The junction had 10 bases not matched to a gene; V was cut back by 9 bases and J by 9 bases. For the CDR3, the DNA is TGCGCCAGTTGGACTAGCAGGACCGGTGAGCAGTTCTTC. Amino acid sequence: CASWTSRTGEQFF.

The V gene is TRBV5-1, the J gene TRBJ2-1; 10 positions match TRBD1. The V gene end was trimmed by 2 bases and the J gene end by 6 bases; junction bases not matched to a gene: 5. Germline V lookup: CDR1 SGHRS, CDR2 YFSETQ. CDR3 length: 15 residues. In DNA, the CDR3 is TGCGCCAGCAGCTTCCGGGACAGGGGAGTCAATGAGCAGTTCTTC. This gives the protein CASSFRDRGVNEQFF. Filled out from reference TRBV5-1 and TRBJ2-1, the complete variable domain reads KAGVTQTPRYLIKTRGQQVTLSCSPISGHRSVSWYQQTPGQGLQFLFEYFSETQRNKGNFPGRFSGRQFSNSRSEMNVSTLELGDSALYLCASSFRDRGVNEQFFGPGTRLTVL.

V gene TRBV27 combines with J gene TRBJ2-1; D is possibly TRBD1 (7 bases). With 3 bases removed from V and 9 bases from J, the gap between germline ends came to 27 bases. CDR3 length: 18 amino acids. Per the germline V gene, CDR1 is MNHEY and CDR2 is SMNVEV (reference sequence). The CDR3 loop is CASSFRGARSSGPPEQFF. CDR3 nucleotides: TGTGCCAGCAGTTTCAGGGGGGCGCGGAGTTCAGGCCCACCTGAGCAGTTCTTC.

The genes are TRBV7-6 and TRBJ2-5; D possibly corresponds to TRBD1 (6 bases). V shed 3 bases and J shed 5 bases, with 10 bases lying between them. Per the germline V gene, CDR1 is SGHVS and CDR2 is FNYEAQ. CDR3 length equals 13 residues. The CDR3 spells CASSFNRVETQYF. CDR3 DNA: TGTGCCAGCAGCTTTAACAGGGTTGAGACCCAGTACTTC.

This rearrangement joins TRBV6-1 to TRBJ2-3, with 7 nucleotides matching TRBD2. This CDR3 has 16 residues. The germline gives CDR1 MNHNS, CDR2 SASEGT. The V segment lost 1 base and the J segment 2 bases; nucleotides outside the gene matches: 6. DNA for the CDR3: TGTGCCAGCAGTGAAGGCCTAGCGGTTGACACAGATACGCAGTATTTT. Translation gives CASSEGLAVDTDTQYF.

The rearrangement joins TRBV30 to TRBJ1-3; D possibly corresponds to TRBD1 (6 bases). The CDR3 is made up of 13 amino acids. Germline-derived CDR1 and CDR2 are GTSNPN and SVGIG (reference sequence). V lost 5 bases to trimming and J lost 4 bases, with 12 bases between them. Written as DNA, the CDR3 is TGTGCCTGGGACAGGCCCGCGGGAAACACCATATATTTT. It translates to CAWDRPAGNTIYF. Looking up the rest from reference TRBV30 and TRBJ1-3 gives the full variable domain: SQTIHQWPATLVQPVGSPLSLECTVEGTSNPNLYWYRQAAGRGLQLLFYSVGIGQISSEVPQNLSASRPQDRQFILSSKKLLLSDSGFYLCAWDRPAGNTIYFGEGSWLTVV.

The V gene is TRBV6-5, the J gene TRBJ2-3; TRBD1 is a possible D gene (6 bases). The CDR3 covers 15 residues. The germline V and J ends were trimmed by 4 bases and 1 base, with 12 bases remaining between them. Germline V CDR1 and CDR2: MNHEY, SVGAGI. The chain's CDR3 is CASSSRGRGTDTQYF. The CDR3 region has the DNA TGTGCCAGCAGTTCCAGGGGAAGGGGCACAGATACGCAGTATTTT.

This chain links TRBV19 with TRBJ1-5; TRBD1 aligns across 7 bases. Trimming took 5 bases from V and 1 from J; bases not matched to a gene: 8. The CDR3 consists of 16 residues. The germline CDR1 and CDR2 sequences are LNHDA and SQIVND (reference sequence). CDR3 sequence reads: CASSANSGQSNQPQHF. In DNA, the CDR3 is TGTGCCAGTAGTGCCAACTCGGGACAGAGCAATCAGCCCCAGCATTTT.

The chain couples TRBV19 to TRBJ1-1; 12 bases agree with TRBD1. J was trimmed by 6 bases and V by 4 bases; bases with no gene match: 6. The CDR3 length is 15 residues. From germline, CDR1 is LNHDA and CDR2 SQIVND (reference sequence). Here the CDR3 DNA reads TGTGCCAGTAGTAGAGGGACAGGGGGCTTGTCTGAAGCTTTCTTT. This translates into CASSRGTGGLSEAFF.

CDR3 coding DNA: TGTGCCAGCAGTGATTGGACAGCCCAAGAGACCCAGTACTTC. Protein: CASSDWTAQETQYF. The rearrangement links TRBV2 to TRBJ2-5; D is possibly TRBD1 (6 bases). Trimming took 3 bases from V and 1 from J, leaving 9 bases between them. This CDR3 is 14 amino acids long. CDR1 and CDR2 (germline): SNHLY, FYNNEI.

The chain recombines TRBV30 with TRBJ2-1, with 7 bases that match TRBD2. CDR1 and CDR2 from the germline V gene are GTSNPN and SVGIG (reference sequence). The CDR3 has 15 residues. J was trimmed by 2 bases and V by 0 bases; bases with no gene match: 4. CDR3: CAWSVASGTYNEQFF. In DNA, the CDR3 is TGTGCCTGGAGTGTAGCTAGCGGAACCTACAATGAGCAGTTCTTC.

This clone was found a few times. The V and J genes are TRBV10-3 and TRBJ2-1; 10 bases line up with TRBD2. The V gene's germline CDR1 is ENHRY and CDR2 SYGVKD. Trimming removed 2 bases from V and 12 bases from J; junction bases left unmatched: 10. The CDR3 loop spans 15 amino acids. CDR3 amino acids: CAISEGTAGGSGQFF. For the CDR3, the DNA is TGTGCCATCAGTGAGGGAACAGCGGGAGGGTCGGGGCAGTTCTTC.

This clone occurred many times. V gene TRBV6-5 combines with J gene TRBJ1-1; the D gene is possibly TRBD1 (6 bases). The CDR3 is 14 residues long. Trimming shortened V by 1 base and J by 7 bases, and 13 bases separated the two germline ends. CDR1 is MNHEY, CDR2 SVGAGI, per germline. This CDR3 is CASSYLGGQSEAFF. The CDR3 coding sequence is TGTGCCAGCAGTTACTTGGGTGGACAGAGTGAAGCTTTCTTT.